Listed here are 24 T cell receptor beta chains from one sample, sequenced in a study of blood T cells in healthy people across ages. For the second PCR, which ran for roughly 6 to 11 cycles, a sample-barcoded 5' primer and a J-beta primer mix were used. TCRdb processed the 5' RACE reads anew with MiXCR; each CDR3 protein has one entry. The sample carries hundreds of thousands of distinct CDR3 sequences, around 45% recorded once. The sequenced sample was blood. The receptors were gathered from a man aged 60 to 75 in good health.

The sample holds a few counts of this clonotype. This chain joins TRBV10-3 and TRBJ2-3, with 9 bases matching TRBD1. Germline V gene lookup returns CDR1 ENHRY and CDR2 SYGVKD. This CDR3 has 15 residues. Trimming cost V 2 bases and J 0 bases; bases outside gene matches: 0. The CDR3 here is CAISEGQGSTDTQYF. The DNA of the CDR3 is TGTGCCATCAGTGAGGGACAGGGGAGCACAGATACGCAGTATTTT.

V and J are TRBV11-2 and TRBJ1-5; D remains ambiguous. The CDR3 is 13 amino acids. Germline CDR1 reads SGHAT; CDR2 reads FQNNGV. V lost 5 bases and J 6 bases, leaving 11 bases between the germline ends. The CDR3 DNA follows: TGTGCCAGCAGCGGCGGGGTTCGTCAGCCCCAGCATTTT. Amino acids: CASSGGVRQPQHF.

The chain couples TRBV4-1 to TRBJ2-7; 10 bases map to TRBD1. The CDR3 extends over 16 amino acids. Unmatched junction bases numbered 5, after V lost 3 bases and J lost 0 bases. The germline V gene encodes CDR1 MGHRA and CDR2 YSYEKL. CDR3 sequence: CASSQGDRGISYEQYF. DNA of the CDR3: TGCGCCAGCAGCCAGGGGGACAGGGGAATCTCCTACGAGCAGTACTTC.

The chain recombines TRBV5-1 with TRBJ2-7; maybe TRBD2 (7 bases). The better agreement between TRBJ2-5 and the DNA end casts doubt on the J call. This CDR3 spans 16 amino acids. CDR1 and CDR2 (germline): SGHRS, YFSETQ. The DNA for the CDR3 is TGCGCCAGCAGCTCGCTCGCAAGGGGGGGAGGAGAGACCCAGTACTTC. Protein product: CASSSLARGGGETQYF.

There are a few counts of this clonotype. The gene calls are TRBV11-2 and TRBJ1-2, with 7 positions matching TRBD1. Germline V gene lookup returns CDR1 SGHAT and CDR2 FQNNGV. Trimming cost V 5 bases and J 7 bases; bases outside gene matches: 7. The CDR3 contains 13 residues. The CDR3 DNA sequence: TGTGCCAGCAGCCCTCCTACAGGGGTTGGCTACACCTTC. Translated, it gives CASSPPTGVGYTF.

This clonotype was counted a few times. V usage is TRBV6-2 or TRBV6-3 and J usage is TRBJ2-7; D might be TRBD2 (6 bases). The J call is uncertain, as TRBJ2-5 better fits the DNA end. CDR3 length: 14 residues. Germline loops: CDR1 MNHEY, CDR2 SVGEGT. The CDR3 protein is CASRPASVPETQYF. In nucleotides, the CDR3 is TGTGCCAGCAGGCCCGCTAGCGTCCCAGAGACCCAGTACTTC.

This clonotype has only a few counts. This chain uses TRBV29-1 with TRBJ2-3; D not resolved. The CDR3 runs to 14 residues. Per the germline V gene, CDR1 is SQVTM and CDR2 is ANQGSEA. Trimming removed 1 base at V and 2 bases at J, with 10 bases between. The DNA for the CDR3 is TGCAGCGTTGAAGTAGGGCACCACACAGATACGCAGTATTTT. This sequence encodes CSVEVGHHTDTQYF.

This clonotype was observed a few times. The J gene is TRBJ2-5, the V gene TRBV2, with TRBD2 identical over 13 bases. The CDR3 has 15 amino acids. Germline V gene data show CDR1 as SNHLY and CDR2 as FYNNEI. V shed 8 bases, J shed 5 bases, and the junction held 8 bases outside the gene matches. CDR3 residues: CASRPSGLAGETQYF. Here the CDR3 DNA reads TGTGCCAGCCGTCCCTCGGGACTAGCGGGGGAGACCCAGTACTTC.

CDR3 sequence reads: CASSPQDRRWDEQFF. For the CDR3, the DNA is TGTGCCAGCAGTCCCCAGGACAGGCGGTGGGATGAGCAGTTCTTC. The chain employs TRBV27 and TRBJ2-1, with TRBD1 identical over 7 bases. The CDR3 length is 15 residues. The V gene end was trimmed by 5 bases and the J gene end by 8 bases; junction bases not matched to a gene: 12. Looked up from germline, CDR1 is MNHEY and CDR2 is SMNVEV (reference sequence).

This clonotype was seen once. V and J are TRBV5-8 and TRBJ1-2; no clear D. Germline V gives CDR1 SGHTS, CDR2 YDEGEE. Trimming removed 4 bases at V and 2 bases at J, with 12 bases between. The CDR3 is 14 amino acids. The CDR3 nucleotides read TGTGCCAGCAGCCATTTGACGCCGAACTATGGCTACACCTTC. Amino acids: CASSHLTPNYGYTF.

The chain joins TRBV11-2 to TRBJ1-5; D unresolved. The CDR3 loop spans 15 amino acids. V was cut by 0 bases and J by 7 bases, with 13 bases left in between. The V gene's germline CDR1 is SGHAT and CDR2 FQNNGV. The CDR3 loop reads CASSLDTAGGQPQHF. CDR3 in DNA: TGTGCCAGCAGCTTAGATACGGCGGGTGGACAGCCCCAGCATTTT.

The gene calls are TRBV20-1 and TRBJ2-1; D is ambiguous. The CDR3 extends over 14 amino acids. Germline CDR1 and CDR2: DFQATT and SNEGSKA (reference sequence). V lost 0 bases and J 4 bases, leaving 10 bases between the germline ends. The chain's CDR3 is CSARDTSRYNEQFF. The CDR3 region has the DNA TGCAGTGCTAGAGACACGAGTCGGTACAATGAGCAGTTCTTC.

CDR3 in amino acids: CASSLVPPGEAQYF. DNA for the CDR3: TGTGCCAGCAGCTTAGTACCGCCAGGGGAGGCCCAGTACTTC. The chain carries TRBV5-5 and TRBJ2-5; D possibly matches TRBD1 or TRBD2 (6 bases each). The V end lost 2 bases, the J end lost 9 bases, and 17 bases lay between the germline ends. This CDR3 has 14 amino acids. Germline V gives CDR1 SGHKS, CDR2 YYEKEE (reference sequence).

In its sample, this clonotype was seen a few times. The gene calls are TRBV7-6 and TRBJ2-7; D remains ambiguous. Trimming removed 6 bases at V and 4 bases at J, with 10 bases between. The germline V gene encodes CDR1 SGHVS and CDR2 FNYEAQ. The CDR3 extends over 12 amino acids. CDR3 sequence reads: CASSADGYEQYF. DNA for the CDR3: TGTGCCAGCAGTGCCGACGGTTACGAGCAGTACTTC.

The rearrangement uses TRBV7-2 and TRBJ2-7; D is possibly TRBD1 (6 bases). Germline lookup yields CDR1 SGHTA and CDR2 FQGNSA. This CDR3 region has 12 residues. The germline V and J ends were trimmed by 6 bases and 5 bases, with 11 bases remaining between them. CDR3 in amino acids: CASRETGDEQYF. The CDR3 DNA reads TGTGCCAGCAGGGAGACAGGAGACGAGCAGTACTTC.

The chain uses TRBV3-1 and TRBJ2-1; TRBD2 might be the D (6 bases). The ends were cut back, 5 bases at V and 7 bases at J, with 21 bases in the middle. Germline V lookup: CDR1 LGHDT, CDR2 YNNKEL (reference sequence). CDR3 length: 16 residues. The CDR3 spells CASSSHHPGLLNEQFF. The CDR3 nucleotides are TGTGCCAGCAGCTCCCATCACCCGGGACTCCTAAATGAGCAGTTCTTC.

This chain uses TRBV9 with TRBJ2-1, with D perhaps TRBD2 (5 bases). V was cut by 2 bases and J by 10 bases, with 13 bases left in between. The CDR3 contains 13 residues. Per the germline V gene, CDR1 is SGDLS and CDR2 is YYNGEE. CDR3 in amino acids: CASSVSARREQFF. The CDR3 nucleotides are TGTGCCAGCAGCGTGAGTGCACGGAGGGAGCAGTTCTTC.

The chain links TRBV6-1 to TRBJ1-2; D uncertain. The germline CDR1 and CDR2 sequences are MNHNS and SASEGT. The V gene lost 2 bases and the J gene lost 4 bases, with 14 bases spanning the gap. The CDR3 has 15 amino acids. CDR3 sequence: CASSEQEIRVYGYTF. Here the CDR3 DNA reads TGTGCCAGCAGTGAACAGGAGATAAGGGTCTATGGCTACACCTTC.

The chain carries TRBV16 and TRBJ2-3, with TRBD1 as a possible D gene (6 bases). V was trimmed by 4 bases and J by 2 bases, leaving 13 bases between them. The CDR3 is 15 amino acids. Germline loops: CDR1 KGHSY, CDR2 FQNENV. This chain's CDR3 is CASSPGTPYTDTQYF. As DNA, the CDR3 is TGTGCCAGCAGCCCCGGGACACCTTACACAGATACGCAGTATTTT.

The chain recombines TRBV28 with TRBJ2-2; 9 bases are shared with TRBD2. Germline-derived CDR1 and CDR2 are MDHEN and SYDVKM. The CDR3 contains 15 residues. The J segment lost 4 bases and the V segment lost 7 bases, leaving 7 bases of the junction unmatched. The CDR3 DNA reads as TGTGCCAGCATCCGTGGCGGGGGGGTCACCGGGGAGCTGTTTTTT. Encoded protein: CASIRGGGVTGELFF.

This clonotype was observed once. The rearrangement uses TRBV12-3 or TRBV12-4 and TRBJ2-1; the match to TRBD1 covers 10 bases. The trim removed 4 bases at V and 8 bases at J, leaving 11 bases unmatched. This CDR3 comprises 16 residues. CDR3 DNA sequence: TGTGCCAGCAGTTCCCGGACAGGGGGAACGAGCGATGAGCAGTTCTTC. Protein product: CASSSRTGGTSDEQFF.

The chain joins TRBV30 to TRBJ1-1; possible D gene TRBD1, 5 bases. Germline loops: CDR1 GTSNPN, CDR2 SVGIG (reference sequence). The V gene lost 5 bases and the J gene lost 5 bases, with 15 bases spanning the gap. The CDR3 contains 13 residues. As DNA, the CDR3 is TGTGCCTGGGACTTTGGGGGACTGACTGAAGCTTTCTTT. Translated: CAWDFGGLTEAFF.

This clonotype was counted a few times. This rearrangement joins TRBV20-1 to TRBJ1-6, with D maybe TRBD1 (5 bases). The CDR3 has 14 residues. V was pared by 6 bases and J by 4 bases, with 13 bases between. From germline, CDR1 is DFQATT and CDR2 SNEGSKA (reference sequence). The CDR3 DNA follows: TGCAGTGCCCGAGGCAGGGTATATAATTCACCCCTCCACTTT. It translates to CSARGRVYNSPLHF.

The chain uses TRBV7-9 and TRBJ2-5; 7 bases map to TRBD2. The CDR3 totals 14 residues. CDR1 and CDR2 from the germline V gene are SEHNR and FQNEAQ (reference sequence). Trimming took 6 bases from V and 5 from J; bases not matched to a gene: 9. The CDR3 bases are TGTGCCAGCAGTCAGACTAGCCTCCAGGAGACCCAGTACTTC. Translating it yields CASSQTSLQETQYF.